The T cell receptor beta chain described here comes from a study of CD8 T cells in ankylosing spondylitis. For TCR beta, libraries came from quantitative 5'-RACE with molecular barcodes. TCRdb processed the 5' RACE reads anew with MiXCR; each CDR3 protein has one entry. Counted here are some 220,000 distinct CDR3 sequences, approximately 7.6% occurring once; the ten biggest clones make up roughly 4.9%. CDR3 length equals 10 residues. Per the germline V gene, CDR1 is SQVTM and CDR2 is ANQGSEA. The V and J ends lost 1 base and 14 bases respectively, with 11 bases between them. The receptor comes from a female donor with ankylosing spondylitis or in good health (not recorded which). The chain couples TRBV29-1 to TRBJ2-5, with D uncertain. Input material: blood, either unsorted or a sorted T cell fraction (not recorded which). As DNA, the CDR3 is TGCAGCGTTGAAGTAGTACAACTCTACTTC. Residues: CSVEVVQLYF.